Detailed here is one T cell receptor beta chain. What it recognizes is unknown. This sample is drawn from a study of lymphopenia after photon versus proton radiotherapy. Points from the study as a whole: In patients who died, overall survival fell as post-nadir TCR diversity dropped more. Oligoclonal CD8+ Temra expansion after nadir drove photon patients' diversity drop. Better survival with proton therapy was suggested as possible, not demonstrated. Under photons, naive T cells and diversity fell while effector/memory populations rose.

Germline CDR1 MNHEY, CDR2 SVGAGI. The CDR3 runs 14 residues. The V and J ends lost 8 bases and 4 bases respectively, with 15 bases between them. Using immunoSEQ multiplex PCR, the repertoire was profiled, and TCRdb retains in-frame clones only, with some absent. The profile shows about 40,000 clones, about 86% of them singletons. The specimen was peripheral blood, collected from a patient treated with proton-based radiotherapy. The sequence was obtained from a woman between 65 and 79 years old with pancreatic cancer. Some clones in this sample may be carry-over from other donors' samples. The gene calls are TRBV6-5 and TRBJ2-1; D possibly corresponds to TRBD2 (5 bases). The CDR3 region has the DNA TGTGCCAGCTCGGGGTTCCCTCTTTACAATGAGCAGTTCTTC. This gives the protein CASSGFPLYNEQFF.